This TCR beta chain was retrieved from a study of CD8+CD57+ T cells in acquired aplastic anemia. Study details: Sorted CD4+ and CD8+ cells gave an average of about 3.4 ug of DNA. In CD4+ cells, healthy donors produced an average of about 10 million reads. Whole-study results and caveats: Between the patient and control groups, CD8+ Simpson's diversity did not differ significantly. Patients and controls shared over 25 CD8+ CDR3 sequences, highly expressed in patients.

Researchers used genomic DNA as the template to profile TCR beta VDJ and CDR3. TCRdb called the reads again in MiXCR, with one record for every CDR3 protein. Among under 200,000 distinct CDR3 sequences listed, roughly 48% were seen once. On this clonotype itself: What it binds is not known.

V lost 4 bases, J lost 5 bases, and 8 bases stayed unmatched. Germline V CDR1 and CDR2: DFQATT, SNEGSKA (reference sequence). The CDR3 is 15 amino acids. Sample: sorted CD4+, CD8+, or CD8+CD57+ T cells (not recorded which) from PBMCs. This sequence originates from a human donor in good health. The rearrangement links TRBV20-1 to TRBJ2-7; TRBD2 matches at 13 bases. CDR3 region: CSATRRTSGSNEQYF. Written as DNA, the CDR3 is TGCAGTGCTACCCGACGGACTAGCGGGAGTAACGAGCAGTACTTC.